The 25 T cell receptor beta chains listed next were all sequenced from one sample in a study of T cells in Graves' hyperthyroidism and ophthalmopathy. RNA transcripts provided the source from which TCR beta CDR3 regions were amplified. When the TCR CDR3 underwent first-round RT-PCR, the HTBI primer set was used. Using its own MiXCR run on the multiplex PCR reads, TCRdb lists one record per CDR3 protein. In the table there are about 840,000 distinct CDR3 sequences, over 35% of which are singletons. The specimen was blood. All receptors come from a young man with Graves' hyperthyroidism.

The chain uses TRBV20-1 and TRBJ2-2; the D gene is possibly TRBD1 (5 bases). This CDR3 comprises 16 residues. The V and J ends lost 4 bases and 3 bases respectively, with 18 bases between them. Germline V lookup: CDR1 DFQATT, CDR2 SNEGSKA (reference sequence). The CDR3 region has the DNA TGCAGTGCTAAAGATACAGGTTCCGCTCACACCGGGGAGCTGTTTTTT. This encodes CSAKDTGSAHTGELFF.

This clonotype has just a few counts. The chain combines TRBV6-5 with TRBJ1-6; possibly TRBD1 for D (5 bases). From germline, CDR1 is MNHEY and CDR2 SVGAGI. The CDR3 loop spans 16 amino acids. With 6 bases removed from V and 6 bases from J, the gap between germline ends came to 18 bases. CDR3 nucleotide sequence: TGTGCCAGCAGATTACTGGGGGACTCTTCTAATTCACCCCTCCACTTT. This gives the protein CASRLLGDSSNSPLHF.

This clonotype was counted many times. The CDR3 here is CSVEGPPNTGELFF. CDR3 DNA: TGCAGCGTTGAGGGACCGCCGAACACCGGGGAGCTGTTTTTT. This chain connects TRBV29-1 to TRBJ2-2, with D perhaps assigned TRBD1 or TRBD2 (5 bases each). The germline gives CDR1 SQVTM, CDR2 ANQGSEA. V lost 3 bases, J lost 0 bases, and 8 bases lay in between. The CDR3 has 14 amino acids.

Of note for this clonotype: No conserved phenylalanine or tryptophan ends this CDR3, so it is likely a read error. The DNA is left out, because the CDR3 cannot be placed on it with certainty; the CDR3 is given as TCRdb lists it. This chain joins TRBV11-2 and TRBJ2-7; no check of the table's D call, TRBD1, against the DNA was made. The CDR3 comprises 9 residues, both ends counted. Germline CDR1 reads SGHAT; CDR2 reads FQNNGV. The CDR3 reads CASSLIGGA.

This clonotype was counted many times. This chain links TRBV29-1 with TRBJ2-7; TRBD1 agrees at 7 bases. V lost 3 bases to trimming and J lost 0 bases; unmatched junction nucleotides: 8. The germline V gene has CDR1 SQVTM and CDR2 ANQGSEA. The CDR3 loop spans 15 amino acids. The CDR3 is CSVDLGQASSYEQYF. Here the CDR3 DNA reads TGCAGCGTTGACCTCGGACAGGCGAGCTCCTACGAGCAGTACTTC.

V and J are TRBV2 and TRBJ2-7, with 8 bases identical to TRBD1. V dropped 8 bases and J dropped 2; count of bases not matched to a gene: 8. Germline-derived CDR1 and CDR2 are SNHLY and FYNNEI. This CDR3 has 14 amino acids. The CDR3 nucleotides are TGTGCCAGCTTTACGGACAGGGACGCCTACGAGCAGTACTTC. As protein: CASFTDRDAYEQYF. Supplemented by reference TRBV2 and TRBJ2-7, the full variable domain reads EPEVTQTPSHQVTQMGQEVILRCVPISNHLYFYWYRQILGQKVEFLVSFYNNEISEKSEIFDDQFSVERPDGSNFTLKIRSTKLEDSAMYFCASFTDRDAYEQYFGPGTRLTVT.

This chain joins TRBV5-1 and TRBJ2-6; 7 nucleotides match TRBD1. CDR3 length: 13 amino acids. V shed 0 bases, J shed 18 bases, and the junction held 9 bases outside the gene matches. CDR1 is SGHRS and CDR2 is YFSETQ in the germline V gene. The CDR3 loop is CASSLGQGNEQTF. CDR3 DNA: TGCGCCAGCAGCTTGGGACAGGGTAACGAGCAGACTTTC. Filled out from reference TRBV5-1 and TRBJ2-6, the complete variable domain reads KAGVTQTPRYLIKTRGQQVTLSCSPISGHRSVSWYQQTPGQGLQFLFEYFSETQRNKGNFPGRFSGRQFSNSRSEMNVSTLELGDSALYLCASSLGQGNEQTFGAGSRLTVL.

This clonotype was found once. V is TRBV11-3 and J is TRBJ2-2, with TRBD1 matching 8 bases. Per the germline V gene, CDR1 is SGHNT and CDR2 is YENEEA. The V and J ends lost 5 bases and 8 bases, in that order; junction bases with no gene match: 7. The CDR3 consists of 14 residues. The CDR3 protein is CASSRGQGVGELFF. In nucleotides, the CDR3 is TGTGCCAGCAGCCGCGGACAGGGAGTGGGGGAGCTGTTTTTT.

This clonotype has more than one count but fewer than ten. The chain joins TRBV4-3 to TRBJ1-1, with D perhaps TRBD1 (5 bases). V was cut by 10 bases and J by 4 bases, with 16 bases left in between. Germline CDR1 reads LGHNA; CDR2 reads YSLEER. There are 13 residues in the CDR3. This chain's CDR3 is CATNSGGGTEAFF. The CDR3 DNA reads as TGCGCCACCAACAGTGGGGGGGGCACTGAAGCTTTCTTT.

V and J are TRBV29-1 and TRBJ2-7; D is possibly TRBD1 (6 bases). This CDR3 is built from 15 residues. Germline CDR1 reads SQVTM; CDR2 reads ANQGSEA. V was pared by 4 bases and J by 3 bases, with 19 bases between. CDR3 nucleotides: TGCAGCGTTGGTGCCGGTCAGGGGAGCATCTACGAGCAGTACTTC. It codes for CSVGAGQGSIYEQYF.

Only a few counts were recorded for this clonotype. The CDR3, as DNA: TGTGCCAGCAGTCCGACGGGGGGGCCCGGGGAGCTGTTTTTT. Translation: CASSPTGGPGELFF. V gene TRBV6-1 combines with J gene TRBJ2-2; TRBD2 matches 8 bases. V gave up 5 bases and J gave up 6 bases; unmatched junction bases: 5. CDR3 length equals 14 residues. Germline CDR1 reads MNHNS; CDR2 reads SASEGT.

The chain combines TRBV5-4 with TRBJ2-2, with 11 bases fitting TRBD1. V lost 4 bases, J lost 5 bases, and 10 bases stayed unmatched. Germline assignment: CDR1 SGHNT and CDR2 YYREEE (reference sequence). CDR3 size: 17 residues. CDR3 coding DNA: TGTGCCAGCAGCCCTCCCGGGACAGGGGGAACTACCGGGGAGCTGTTTTTT. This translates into CASSPPGTGGTTGELFF. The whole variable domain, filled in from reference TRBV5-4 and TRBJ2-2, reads ETGVTQSPTHLIKTRGQQVTLRCSSQSGHNTVSWYQQALGQGPQFIFQYYREEENGRGNFPPRFSGLQFPNYSSELNVNALELDDSALYLCASSPPGTGGTTGELFFGEGSRLTVL.

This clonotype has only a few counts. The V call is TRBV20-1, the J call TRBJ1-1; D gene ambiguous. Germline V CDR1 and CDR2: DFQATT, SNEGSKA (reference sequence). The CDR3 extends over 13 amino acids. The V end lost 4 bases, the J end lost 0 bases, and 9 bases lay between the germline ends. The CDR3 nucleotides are TGCAGTGCTAAAGATACTATGAACACTGAAGCTTTCTTT. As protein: CSAKDTMNTEAFF.

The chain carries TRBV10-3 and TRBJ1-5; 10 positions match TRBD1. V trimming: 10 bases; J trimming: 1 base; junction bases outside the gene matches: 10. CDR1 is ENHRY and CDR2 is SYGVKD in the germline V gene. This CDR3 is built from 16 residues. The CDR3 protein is CASSDWDRGSNQPQHF. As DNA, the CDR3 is TGTGCCAGCAGCGACTGGGACAGGGGCAGCAATCAGCCCCAGCATTTT.

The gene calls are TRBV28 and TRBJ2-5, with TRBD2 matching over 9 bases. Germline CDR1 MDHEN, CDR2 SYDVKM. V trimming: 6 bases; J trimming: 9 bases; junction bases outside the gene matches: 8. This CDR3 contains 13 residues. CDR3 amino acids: CASRDSGSSAQYF. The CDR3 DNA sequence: TGTGCCAGCAGGGATAGCGGGAGTTCGGCCCAGTACTTC.

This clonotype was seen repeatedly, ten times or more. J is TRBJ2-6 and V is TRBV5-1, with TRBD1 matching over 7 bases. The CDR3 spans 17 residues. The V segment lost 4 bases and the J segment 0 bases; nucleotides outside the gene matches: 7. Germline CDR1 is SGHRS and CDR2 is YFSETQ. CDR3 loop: CASSLQQGISGANVLTF. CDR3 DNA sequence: TGCGCCAGCAGCCTCCAACAGGGGATCTCTGGGGCCAACGTCCTGACTTTC.

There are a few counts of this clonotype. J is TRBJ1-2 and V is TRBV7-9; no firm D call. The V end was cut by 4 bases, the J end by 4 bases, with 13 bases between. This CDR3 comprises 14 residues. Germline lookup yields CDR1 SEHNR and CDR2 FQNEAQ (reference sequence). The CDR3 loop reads CASSSGRVGYGYTF. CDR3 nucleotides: TGTGCCAGCAGCTCGGGGAGGGTGGGCTATGGCTACACCTTC.

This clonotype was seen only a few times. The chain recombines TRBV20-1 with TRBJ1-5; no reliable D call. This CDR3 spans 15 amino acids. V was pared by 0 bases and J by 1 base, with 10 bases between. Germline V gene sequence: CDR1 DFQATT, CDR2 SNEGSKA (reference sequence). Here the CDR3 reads CSARDGRSSNQPQHF. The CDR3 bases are TGCAGTGCTAGAGATGGTAGGTCGAGCAATCAGCCCCAGCATTTT.

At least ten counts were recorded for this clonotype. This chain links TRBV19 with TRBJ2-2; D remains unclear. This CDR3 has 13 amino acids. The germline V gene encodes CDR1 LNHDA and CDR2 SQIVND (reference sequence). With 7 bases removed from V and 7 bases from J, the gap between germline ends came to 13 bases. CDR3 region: CASIAHTGGELFF. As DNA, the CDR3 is TGTGCCAGTATAGCCCATACGGGCGGGGAGCTGTTTTTT.

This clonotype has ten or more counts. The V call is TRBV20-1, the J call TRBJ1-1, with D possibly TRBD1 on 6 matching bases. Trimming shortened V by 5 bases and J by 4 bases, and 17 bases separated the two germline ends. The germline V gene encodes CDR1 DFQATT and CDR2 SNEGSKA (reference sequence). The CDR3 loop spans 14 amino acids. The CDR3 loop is CSALQTGLGTEAFF. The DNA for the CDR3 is TGCAGTGCTCTACAAACAGGGCTAGGCACTGAAGCTTTCTTT.

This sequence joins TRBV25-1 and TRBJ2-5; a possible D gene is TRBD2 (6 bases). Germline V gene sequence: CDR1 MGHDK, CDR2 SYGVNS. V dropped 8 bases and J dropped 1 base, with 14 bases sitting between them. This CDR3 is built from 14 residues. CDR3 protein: CASLVAGGQETQYF. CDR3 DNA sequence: TGTGCCAGCTTAGTTGCCGGGGGCCAAGAGACCCAGTACTTC. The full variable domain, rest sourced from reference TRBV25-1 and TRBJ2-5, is EADIYQTPRYLVIGTGKKITLECSQTMGHDKMYWYQQDPGMELHLIHYSYGVNSTEKGDLSSESTVSRIRTEHFPLTLESARPSHTSQYLCASLVAGGQETQYFGPGTRLLVL.

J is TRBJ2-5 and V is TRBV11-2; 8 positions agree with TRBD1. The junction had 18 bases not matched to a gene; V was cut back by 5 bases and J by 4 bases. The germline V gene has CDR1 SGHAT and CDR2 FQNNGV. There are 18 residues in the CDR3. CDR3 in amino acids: CASSTGQGGGTPTETQYF. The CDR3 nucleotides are TGTGCCAGCAGCACAGGACAGGGTGGTGGGACTCCTACAGAGACCCAGTACTTC.

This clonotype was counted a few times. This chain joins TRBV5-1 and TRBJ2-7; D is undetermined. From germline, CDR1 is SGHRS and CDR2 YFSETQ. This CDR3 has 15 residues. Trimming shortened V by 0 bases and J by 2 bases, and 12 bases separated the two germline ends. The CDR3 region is CASSLDERPPYEQYF. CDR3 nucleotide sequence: TGCGCCAGCAGCTTGGATGAGAGGCCCCCCTACGAGCAGTACTTC.

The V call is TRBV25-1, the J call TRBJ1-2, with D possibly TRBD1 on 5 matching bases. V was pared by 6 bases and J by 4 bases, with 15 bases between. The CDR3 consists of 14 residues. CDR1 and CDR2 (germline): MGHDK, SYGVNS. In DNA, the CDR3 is TGTGCCAGCAGCCAAAAGTGGACAAGCTATGGCTACACCTTC. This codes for CASSQKWTSYGYTF.

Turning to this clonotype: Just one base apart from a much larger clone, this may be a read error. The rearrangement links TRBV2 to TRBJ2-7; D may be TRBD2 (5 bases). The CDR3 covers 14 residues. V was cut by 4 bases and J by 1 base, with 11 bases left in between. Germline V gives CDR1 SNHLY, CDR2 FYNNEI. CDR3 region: CASSGNGGSYEQYF. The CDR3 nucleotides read TGTGCCAGCAGTGGGAACGGAGGATCCTACGAGCAGTACTTC.